A selection of T cell receptor beta chains follows, all from one sample in a study of PD-1 blockade in classical Hodgkin lymphoma. Sequenced by immunoSEQ multiplex PCR; TCRdb stores in-frame clones only, minus some. The sample contains roughly 34,000 clones, around 94% of which appear only once. The sequencing input was peripheral blood mononuclear cells (PBMCs). The receptors were gathered from a human donor with classical Hodgkin lymphoma. CDR3s leave out the opening cysteine and the closing phenylalanine or tryptophan. Fields, in order: V gene, clone size, CDR3 protein. Size tells how often a clone was seen (once, few, many) or the class of an expanded clone, and some rows leave it out.

>TRBV5-1|NA
ASSPGGGEETQY
>TRBV15|NA
ATSRDRLAGGQY
>TRBV9|NA
ASSPAWGRESEQF
>TRBV11-3|NA
ASSLGGASTDTQY
>TRBV11-2|NA
ASSLLRANTEAF
>TRBV5-1|NA
ASSLIRGSPLH
>TRBV5-4|NA
ASSFQKNEKLF
>TRBV19|NA
ASSTNRGVIQY
>TRBV5-1|NA
ASSFGQGGDSEQY
>TRBV4-1|once
ASSPARGGNGNQPQH
>TRBV5-4|NA
ASSRDGYEQY
>TRBV6-1|NA
ASRGGTAGGNGYT
>TRBV7-9|NA
ASSPPFSGITGELF
>TRBV7-9|NA
ASSLGWTGNIQY
>TRBV4-1|NA
ASSQVVGGNQPQH
>TRBV5-4|NA
ASSQTDGEKLL
>TRBV27|NA
ASAVGYLRPAF